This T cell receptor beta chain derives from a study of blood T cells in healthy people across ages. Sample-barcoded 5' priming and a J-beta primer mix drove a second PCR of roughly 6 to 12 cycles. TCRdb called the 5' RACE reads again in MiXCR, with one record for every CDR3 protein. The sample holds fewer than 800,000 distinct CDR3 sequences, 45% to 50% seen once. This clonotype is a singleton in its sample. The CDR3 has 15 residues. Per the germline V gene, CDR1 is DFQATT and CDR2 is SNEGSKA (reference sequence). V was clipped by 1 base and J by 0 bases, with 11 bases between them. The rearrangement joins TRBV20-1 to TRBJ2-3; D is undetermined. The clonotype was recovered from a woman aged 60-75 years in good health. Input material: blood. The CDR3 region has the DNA TGCAGTGCTAGAGTGGGGTCATCCAGCACAGATACGCAGTATTTT. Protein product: CSARVGSSSTDTQYF.